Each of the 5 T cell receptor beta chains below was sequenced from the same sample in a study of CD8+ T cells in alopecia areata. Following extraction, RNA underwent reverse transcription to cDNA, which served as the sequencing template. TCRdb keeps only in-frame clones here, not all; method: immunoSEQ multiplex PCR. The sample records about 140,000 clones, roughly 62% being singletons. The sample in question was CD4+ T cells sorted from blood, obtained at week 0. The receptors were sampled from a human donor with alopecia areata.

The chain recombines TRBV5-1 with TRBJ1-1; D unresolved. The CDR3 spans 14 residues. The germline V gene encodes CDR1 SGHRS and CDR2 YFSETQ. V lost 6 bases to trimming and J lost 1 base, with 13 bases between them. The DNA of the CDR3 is TGCGCCAGCAAGCAATCATCAGAGAACACTGAAGCTTTCTTT. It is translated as CASKQSSENTEAFF.

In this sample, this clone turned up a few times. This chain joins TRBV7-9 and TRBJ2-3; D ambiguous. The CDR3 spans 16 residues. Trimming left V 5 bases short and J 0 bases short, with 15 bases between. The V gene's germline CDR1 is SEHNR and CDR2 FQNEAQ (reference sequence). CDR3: CASSARTNPSTDTQYF. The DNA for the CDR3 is TGTGCCAGCAGCGCCAGGACCAACCCTAGCACAGATACGCAGTATTTT. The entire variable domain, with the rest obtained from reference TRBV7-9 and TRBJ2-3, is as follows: DTGVSQNPRHKITKRGQNVTFRCDPISEHNRLYWYRQTLGQGPEFLTYFQNEAQLEKSRLLSDRFSAERPKGSFSTLEIQRTEQGDSAMYLCASSARTNPSTDTQYFGPGTRLTVL.

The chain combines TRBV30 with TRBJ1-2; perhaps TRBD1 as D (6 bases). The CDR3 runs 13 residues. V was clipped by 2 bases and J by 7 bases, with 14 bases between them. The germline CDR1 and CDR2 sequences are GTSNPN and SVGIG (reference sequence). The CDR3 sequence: CAWSPQGPSGYTF. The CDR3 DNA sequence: TGTGCCTGGAGTCCCCAGGGGCCGAGTGGCTACACCTTC. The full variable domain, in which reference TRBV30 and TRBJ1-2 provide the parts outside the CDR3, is SQTIHQWPATLVQPVGSPLSLECTVEGTSNPNLYWYRQAAGRGLQLLFYSVGIGQISSEVPQNLSASRPQDRQFILSSKKLLLSDSGFYLCAWSPQGPSGYTFGSGTRLTVV.

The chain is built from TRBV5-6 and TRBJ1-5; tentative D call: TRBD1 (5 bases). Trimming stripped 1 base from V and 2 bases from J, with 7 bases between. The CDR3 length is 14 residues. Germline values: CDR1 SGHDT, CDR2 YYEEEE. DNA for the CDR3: TGTGCCAGCAGCTTGAGCAGGGGCAATCAGCCCCAGCATTTT. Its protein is CASSLSRGNQPQHF.

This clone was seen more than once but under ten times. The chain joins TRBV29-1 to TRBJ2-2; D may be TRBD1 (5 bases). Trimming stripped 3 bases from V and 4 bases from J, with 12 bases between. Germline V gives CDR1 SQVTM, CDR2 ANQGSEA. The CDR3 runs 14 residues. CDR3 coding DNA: TGCAGCGTTGAGGTCAGGGCGATCACCGGGGAGCTGTTTTTT. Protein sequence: CSVEVRAITGELFF.